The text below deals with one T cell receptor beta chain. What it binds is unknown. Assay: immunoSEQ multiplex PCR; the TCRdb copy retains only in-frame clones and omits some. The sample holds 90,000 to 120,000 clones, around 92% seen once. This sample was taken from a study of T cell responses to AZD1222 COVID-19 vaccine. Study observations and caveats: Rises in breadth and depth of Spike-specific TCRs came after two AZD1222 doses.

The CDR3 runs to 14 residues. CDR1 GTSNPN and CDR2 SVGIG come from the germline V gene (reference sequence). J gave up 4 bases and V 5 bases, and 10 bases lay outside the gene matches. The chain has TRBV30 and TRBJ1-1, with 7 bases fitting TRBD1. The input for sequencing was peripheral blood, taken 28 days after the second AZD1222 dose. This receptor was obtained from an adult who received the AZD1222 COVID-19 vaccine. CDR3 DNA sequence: TGTGCCTGGGTCGAAGGGGGCGGGGGCACTGAAGCTTTCTTT. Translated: CAWVEGGGGTEAFF.